This is a list of T cell receptor beta chains from one sample in a study of OX40 agonist ivuxolimab in advanced cancers. The table came from immunoSEQ multiplex PCR; TCRdb's copy has only in-frame clones and leaves some out. The data show fewer than 65,000 clones, roughly 80% seen once. The specimen comprised CD4+ or CD8+ T cells sorted from blood, sampled in a trial of the OX40 agonist ivuxolimab. The receptors stem from an adult with an advanced solid tumor such as melanoma, head and neck, liver or kidney cancer. The CDR3 runs from the conserved cysteine through the conserved F or W. A D gene is named only where the DNA matches it firmly. A clone size is listed for some rows: how often the clone was seen (once, few, many), or a class if it is expanded.

clone_size: -; d_call: -; cdr3_length: 15; v_call: TRBV6-5; j_call: TRBJ1-3; cdr3_nt: TGTGCCAGCAGTTACGGCCAGAGCTCTGGAAACACCATATATTTT; cdr3_aa: CASSYGQSSGNTIYF
clone_size: once; d_call: TRBD2; cdr3_length: 18; v_call: TRBV4-2; j_call: TRBJ2-3; cdr3_nt: TGTGCCAGCAGCCGAACCTTAGCTCGGGCGGGGGTCACAGATACGCAGTATTTT; cdr3_aa: CASSRTLARAGVTDTQYF
clone_size: -; d_call: -; cdr3_length: 15; v_call: TRBV18; j_call: TRBJ2-5; cdr3_nt: TGTGCCAGCTCACCTAGGTCAGTCGAGGGGGAGACCCAGTACTTC; cdr3_aa: CASSPRSVEGETQYF
clone_size: -; d_call: -; cdr3_length: 11; v_call: TRBV5-6; j_call: TRBJ2-7; cdr3_nt: TGTGCCAGCAGCTCCTTCTACGAGCAGTACTTC; cdr3_aa: CASSSFYEQYF
clone_size: -; d_call: TRBD1; cdr3_length: 14; v_call: TRBV7-2; j_call: TRBJ2-2; cdr3_nt: TGTGCCAGCAGCCCGGGACAGGGGGCCGGGGAGCTGTTTTTT; cdr3_aa: CASSPGQGAGELFF
clone_size: -; d_call: -; cdr3_length: 14; v_call: TRBV7-3; j_call: TRBJ1-6; cdr3_nt: TGTGCCAGCAGCTTAACTTACGGGAATTCACCCCTCCACTTT; cdr3_aa: CASSLTYGNSPLHF
clone_size: few; d_call: TRBD2; cdr3_length: 13; v_call: TRBV7-2; j_call: TRBJ2-1; cdr3_nt: TGTGCCAGCAGGATCAGGGAGGGCAATGAGCAGTTCTTC; cdr3_aa: CASRIREGNEQFF
clone_size: -; d_call: -; cdr3_length: 11; v_call: TRBV20-1; j_call: TRBJ2-1; cdr3_nt: TGCAGTGTAAAGCGGTATAATGAGCAGTTCTTC; cdr3_aa: CSVKRYNEQFF
clone_size: -; d_call: -; cdr3_length: 11; v_call: TRBV20-1; j_call: TRBJ1-2; cdr3_nt: TGCAGTGCTAGAGGGGGGTATGGCTACACCTTC; cdr3_aa: CSARGGYGYTF
clone_size: -; d_call: TRBD2; cdr3_length: 15; v_call: TRBV6-1; j_call: TRBJ2-5; cdr3_nt: TGTGCCAGCAGGTCTAGCGGGGGGGCCGGGGAGACCCAGTACTTC; cdr3_aa: CASRSSGGAGETQYF
clone_size: -; d_call: -; cdr3_length: 16; v_call: TRBV27; j_call: TRBJ1-1; cdr3_nt: TGTGCCAGCAGTCTGAACTTGAGGAGGAGGAACACTGAAGCTTTCTTT; cdr3_aa: CASSLNLRRRNTEAFF
clone_size: -; d_call: TRBD2; cdr3_length: 15; v_call: TRBV9; j_call: TRBJ2-7; cdr3_nt: TGTGCCAGCAGCGTAGGGGAGGGGCGCGCCTACGAGCAGTACTTC; cdr3_aa: CASSVGEGRAYEQYF
clone_size: -; d_call: -; cdr3_length: 13; v_call: TRBV30; j_call: TRBJ1-2; cdr3_nt: TGTGCCTGGAGTGTGGAGCTTGACGGGGGCTACACCTTC; cdr3_aa: CAWSVELDGGYTF
clone_size: -; d_call: -; cdr3_length: 12; v_call: TRBV7-2; j_call: TRBJ2-7; cdr3_nt: TGTGCCAGCAGGAGGGACATTAACGAGCAGTACTTC; cdr3_aa: CASRRDINEQYF
clone_size: few; d_call: -; cdr3_length: 13; v_call: TRBV6-1; j_call: TRBJ1-2; cdr3_nt: TGTGCCAGCAGCCGGGGGAGAAACTATGGCTACACCTTC; cdr3_aa: CASSRGRNYGYTF
clone_size: -; d_call: -; cdr3_length: 14; v_call: TRBV19; j_call: TRBJ2-3; cdr3_nt: TGTGCCAGTAGTAGTACTAGATGGGAGGATACGCAGTATTTT; cdr3_aa: CASSSTRWEDTQYF
clone_size: -; d_call: -; cdr3_length: 13; v_call: TRBV9; j_call: TRBJ1-3; cdr3_nt: TGTGCCAGCAGCGCGGGGGTGGAGAACACCATATATTTT; cdr3_aa: CASSAGVENTIYF
clone_size: -; d_call: -; cdr3_length: 16; v_call: TRBV7-8; j_call: TRBJ2-3; cdr3_nt: TGTGCCAGCAGCTTATACGGACAGCCAAGCACAGATACGCAGTATTTT; cdr3_aa: CASSLYGQPSTDTQYF
clone_size: -; d_call: TRBD1; cdr3_length: 15; v_call: TRBV18; j_call: TRBJ1-6; cdr3_nt: TGTGCCAGCTCTAGATCCGACAGGGGAAATTCACCCCTCCACTTT; cdr3_aa: CASSRSDRGNSPLHF
clone_size: -; d_call: TRBD1; cdr3_length: 15; v_call: TRBV28; j_call: TRBJ2-7; cdr3_nt: TGTGCCAGCAGCGGTCCGGGACAGGGGGGCGGCGAGCAGTACTTC; cdr3_aa: CASSGPGQGGGEQYF
clone_size: -; d_call: -; cdr3_length: 17; v_call: TRBV21-1; j_call: TRBJ1-4; cdr3_nt: TGTGCCAGCAGCAAACCGGACAGGACCCCGACTAATGAAAAACTGTTTTTT; cdr3_aa: CASSKPDRTPTNEKLFF
clone_size: few; d_call: -; cdr3_length: 14; v_call: TRBV4-2; j_call: TRBJ2-3; cdr3_nt: TGTGCCAGCAGCCCGGGCCAGAATACAGATACGCAGTATTTT; cdr3_aa: CASSPGQNTDTQYF
clone_size: once; d_call: TRBD1; cdr3_length: 17; v_call: TRBV28; j_call: TRBJ1-5; cdr3_nt: TGTGCCAGCAGGGTTCTACCGGACAGGAGTCGAAATCAGCCCCAGCATTTT; cdr3_aa: CASRVLPDRSRNQPQHF
clone_size: -; d_call: -; cdr3_length: 15; v_call: TRBV10-1; j_call: TRBJ2-5; cdr3_nt: TGCGCCAGCAGTGAGTCTCTAGCAGTCTCGGAGACCCAGTACTTC; cdr3_aa: CASSESLAVSETQYF
clone_size: -; d_call: -; cdr3_length: 14; v_call: TRBV7-9; j_call: TRBJ1-5; cdr3_nt: TGTGCCAGCAGCGTGGGACGGATCAATCAGCCCCAGCATTTT; cdr3_aa: CASSVGRINQPQHF
clone_size: -; d_call: TRBD1; cdr3_length: 15; v_call: TRBV7-3; j_call: TRBJ1-4; cdr3_nt: TGTGCCAGCAGCTTGGAGAGCAGGGGGTTTGAAAAACTGTTTTTT; cdr3_aa: CASSLESRGFEKLFF
clone_size: -; d_call: -; cdr3_length: 15; v_call: TRBV7-2; j_call: TRBJ2-1; cdr3_nt: TGTGCCAGCAAATCTGGGGCGTTTGCGGGCAATGAGCAGTTCTTC; cdr3_aa: CASKSGAFAGNEQFF
clone_size: once; d_call: -; cdr3_length: 16; v_call: TRBV7-9; j_call: TRBJ2-7; cdr3_nt: TGTGCCAGCAGCTTAGTGGGGACAAAGAACTCCTACGAGCAGTACTTC; cdr3_aa: CASSLVGTKNSYEQYF
clone_size: -; d_call: -; cdr3_length: 16; v_call: TRBV7-9; j_call: TRBJ2-1; cdr3_nt: TGTGCCAGCGGCCCGGAAAGGACCAGGTCGGACAATGAGCAGTTCTTC; cdr3_aa: CASGPERTRSDNEQFF
clone_size: -; d_call: -; cdr3_length: 14; v_call: TRBV19; j_call: TRBJ2-3; cdr3_nt: TGTGCCAGTAGTTTACTAGTCACCACAGATACGCAGTATTTT; cdr3_aa: CASSLLVTTDTQYF
clone_size: -; d_call: -; cdr3_length: 13; v_call: TRBV6-5; j_call: TRBJ1-2; cdr3_nt: TGTGCCACCTCCCGGGACGGTAACTATGGCTACACCTTC; cdr3_aa: CATSRDGNYGYTF
clone_size: -; d_call: TRBD2; cdr3_length: 17; v_call: TRBV5-1; j_call: TRBJ2-1; cdr3_nt: TGCGCCAGCAGCTCCAGCCCTAGCGGGAGATCCCACAATGAGCAGTTCTTC; cdr3_aa: CASSSSPSGRSHNEQFF